A selection of T cell receptor beta chains follows, all from one sample in a study of technical replicates of blood from several donors. This table comes from immunoSEQ multiplex PCR, and its TCRdb copy is limited to in-frame clones, with some not included. Among about 79,000 clones listed, 91% were seen once. Material: T cells isolated from PBMCs. These TCRs come from a human donor in good health. Some clones in this sample may be carry-over from other donors' samples. The CDR3 runs from the conserved cysteine through the conserved F or W. The D gene is left open where the match is weak. Expanded clones get a size class; other rows say once, few or many, or leave the size out.

v_gene,abundance,d_gene,CDR3aa
TRBV6-1,NA,TRBD1,CASYWTGGQTF
TRBV6-6,NA,TRBD1,CASSLRQGADSPLHF
TRBV5-6,NA,NA,CASSPSTWGVEAFF
TRBV7-3,NA,NA,CASSSTHTGELFF
TRBV5-1,NA,TRBD1,CASSLDRQGRPYEQYF
TRBV5-5,NA,TRBD2,CASSSGGSSYNEQFF
TRBV11-2,NA,TRBD2,CASSLGTSGTWEQYF
TRBV7-8,NA,NA,CASSLEGTVLYGYTF
TRBV7-9,NA,TRBD1,CASTSGQENTEAFF
TRBV6-1,NA,NA,CASTPISRGEKLFF
TRBV2,few,NA,CASRGNTEAFF
TRBV10-3,NA,TRBD1,CAISEDRDGYTF
TRBV7-3,NA,NA,CASSPFRAGDTGELFF
TRBV5-4,NA,NA,CASSLGHTGRDTQYF
TRBV27,NA,NA,CASSSSVTYEQYF
TRBV5-4,NA,TRBD2,CASSPGTSEAYEQYF
TRBV6-5,NA,NA,CATRQALRNNSPLHF
TRBV30,NA,NA,CAWSPLLGNTEAFF
TRBV19,NA,TRBD2,CASSMGREKDEQYF
TRBV6-5,NA,NA,CASGPVSYEQYF
TRBV9,NA,TRBD2,CASSASGRGETQYF
TRBV6-5,NA,NA,CASGEAETSYEQYF
TRBV4-1,NA,NA,CASSRLGGSYGNTIYF
TRBV7-2,NA,NA,CASSWGLLYEQYF
TRBV29-1,NA,NA,CSVEDKRQPTRTEAFF
TRBV18,NA,TRBD1,CASSPDRVTEAFF
TRBV6-5,NA,TRBD2,CASSSHSGSGRDTQYF
TRBV6-5,NA,NA,CASSKDRNYNEQFF
TRBV9,NA,NA,CASSGGGELPEAFF
TRBV4-3,NA,TRBD2,CASSQHPGTSGKGEQFF
TRBV6-5,NA,TRBD1,CASSWDRGWEQYF
TRBV11-2,once,TRBD2,CASSLIGTSGRAQDTQYF
TRBV19,NA,TRBD2,CASSPSWGTSFYEQYF